The clone carrying this T cell receptor (beta chain) was picked up many times. Antigen: not known. This sample is drawn from a study of T cell repertoires in cytomegalovirus infection. Overall study findings and caveats: CMV-specific HLA-C-restricted TCR beta clonotypes dominated the ex vivo response.

Germline loops: CDR1 SGHTA, CDR2 FQGNSA. The CDR3 has 14 amino acids. The ends were cut back, 2 bases at V and 1 base at J, with 8 bases in the middle. TCRdb reprocessed the reads with MiXCR, giving one entry per CDR3 protein. The repertoire holds roughly 570,000 distinct CDR3 sequences, with approximately 40% as singletons. This TCR came from a human donor in good health (CMV status not recorded). Some clones in this sample may be carry-over from other donors' samples. This sequence joins TRBV7-2 and TRBJ1-1, with a weak D call TRBD1 (5 bases). The input for sequencing was cultured PBMCs, taken from culture after CMV antigen stimulation. The CDR3 region is CASSLMGGNTEAFF. The CDR3 coding sequence is TGTGCCAGCAGCTTAATGGGGGGGAACACTGAAGCTTTCTTT.